The source of this T cell receptor beta chain is a study of blood T cell repertoires in COVID-19. About the study: The origin of the acute and convalescent COVID-19 samples was the United States, Italy and Spain.

CDR3 length equals 17 residues. Those enrolled, adults aged roughly 18 to 95 years, came from 24 US areas. Assignment of participants to cohorts was predicated upon participant-reported clinical history. Repertoires were generated with immunoSEQ multiplex PCR, while TCRdb's copy carries only in-frame clones and drops some. Of roughly 250,000 clones detected, just under 90% appear once; the ten largest clones hold roughly 0.95%. This clonotype originated in a man aged 45-65 years who had been exposed to COVID-19. Input material: PBMCs or T cells enriched from blood (not recorded which). The chain links TRBV12-2 to TRBJ2-7; TRBD2 reflects the table's D call only, with no check against the DNA. TRBV12-2 has pseudogene status. The CDR3 region is CASRLAPLTGVSYEQYF. In DNA form, the CDR3 reads TGTGCAAGTCGCTTAGCGCCCTTGACGGGAGTCTCCTACGAGCAGTACTTC.